The entry below describes one T cell receptor (beta chain). Its antigen is undetermined. The sample is drawn from a study of shared clonotypes between healthy human individuals. Overall study results and limits: Among the subsets, naive ones generally showed larger estimated richness than memory ones. Non-shared clonotypes showed lower generation probabilities than clonotypes common to all four donors.

Libraries were prepared by immunoSEQ multiplex PCR; TCRdb keeps only in-frame clonotypes and omits some of them. The data show more than 1,200,000 clones, with 98% to 99% seen just once and approximately 0.4% held by the top ten. Germline-derived CDR1 and CDR2 are SGHTA and FQGNSA. The CDR3 consists of 14 residues. V was pared by 5 bases and J by 6 bases, with 13 bases between. The material sequenced was naive CD4+ T cells sorted from blood. Sample subset: CD45RA+ positively selected. This receptor was taken from a man between 25 and 39 years old in good health. This chain links TRBV7-2 with TRBJ2-2, with D uncertain. This CDR3 is CASSAFQAAGELFF. The CDR3 DNA follows: TGTGCCAGCAGCGCCTTTCAAGCCGCCGGGGAGCTGTTTTTT. The complete variable domain, with remaining parts taken from reference TRBV7-2 and TRBJ2-2, reads GAGVSQSPSNKVTEKGKDVELRCDPISGHTALYWYRQSLGQGLEFLIYFQGNSAPDKSGLPSDRFSAERTGGSVSTLTIQRTQQEDSAVYLCASSAFQAAGELFFGEGSRLTVL.